This T cell receptor (beta chain) was recorded in a study of blood T cell repertoires in COVID-19. As processed by the authors: Reference gene primer amplification yielded estimated nucleated cell counts. Sequencing used immunoSEQ multiplex PCR; TCRdb keeps in-frame clones, though not all of them. V, J and clone size are those of that table, while D and trimming were read from the DNA. The profile shows fewer than 350,000 clones, 88% of them singletons. The sequence derives from a young man with active or convalescent COVID-19. The material sequenced was peripheral blood.

The CDR3 protein is CASSGGGPYGYTF. For the CDR3, the DNA is TGTGCCAGCTCAGGGGGCGGGCCTTATGGCTACACCTTC. The chain combines TRBV2 with TRBJ1-2, with 8 bases matching TRBD1. This CDR3 comprises 13 residues. The V segment lost 8 bases and the J segment 5 bases; nucleotides outside the gene matches: 7. The germline V gene encodes CDR1 SNHLY and CDR2 FYNNEI.